This passage covers 29 T cell receptor beta chains from one sample sequenced in a study of blood T cells in healthy people across ages. A J-beta primer mix and a sample-barcoded 5' primer were used in a second PCR of roughly 6 to 11 cycles. MiXCR, applied by TCRdb to the 5' RACE reads, yields one record per CDR3 protein. The data contain roughly 1,700,000 distinct CDR3 sequences, approximately 28% of them singletons. Sequencing input: blood. Receptors originate from a woman in her 30s in good health.

In its sample, this clonotype was seen a few times. The chain is built from TRBV6-5 and TRBJ2-3, with TRBD2 identical over 7 bases. Germline assignment: CDR1 MNHEY and CDR2 SVGAGI. The CDR3 runs 15 residues. V gave up 5 bases and J gave up 4 bases; unmatched junction bases: 9. CDR3 bases: TGTGCCAGCAGTCCCCCGGGACTAATGGCAGATACGCAGTATTTT. It encodes CASSPPGLMADTQYF.

This clonotype has only a few counts. The V and J genes are TRBV5-1 and TRBJ1-2; 8 bases map to TRBD1. CDR3 length: 14 residues. The junction had 10 bases not matched to a gene; V was cut back by 5 bases and J by 7 bases. Germline values: CDR1 SGHRS, CDR2 YFSETQ. The CDR3 sequence is CASSREQGVGGYTF. The DNA for the CDR3 is TGCGCCAGCAGTCGAGAACAGGGGGTCGGTGGCTACACCTTC.

The gene calls are TRBV12-3 or TRBV12-4 and TRBJ2-5, with 7 bases lining up with TRBD1. With 6 bases clipped from V and 2 bases from J, the junction kept 3 bases outside the gene matches. This CDR3 region has 13 residues. CDR3 sequence (DNA): TGTGCCAGCAGCACACAGGGGCAAGAGACCCAGTACTTC. Protein product: CASSTQGQETQYF.

The sample holds one count of this clonotype. A read error is possible here, since a much larger clone lies one base away. DNA of the CDR3: TGTGTCAGCAGTGAAATTAAACAGGGGACGCAGTATTTT. Its protein product is CVSSEIKQGTQYF. The V call is TRBV25-1, the J call TRBJ2-3; 7 bases are shared with TRBD1. Per the germline V gene, CDR1 is MGHDK and CDR2 is SYGVNS. The CDR3 is 13 residues long.

This chain connects TRBV10-2 to TRBJ2-1; the match to TRBD1 covers 7 bases. From germline, CDR1 is WSHSY and CDR2 SAAADI. After removal of 4 bases from V and 5 bases from J, the junction contained 2 bases not matched to a gene. CDR3 length equals 13 residues. In DNA form, the CDR3 reads TGCGCCAGCAGTGGGGGACAGAACAATGAGCAGTTCTTC. It codes for CASSGGQNNEQFF.

About this clonotype itself: A read error may produce the germline difference seen at one junction end. The CDR3 loop reads CSAKTPGSRTEAFF. CDR3 nucleotides: TGCAGCGCTAAAACCCCAGGGAGTAGAACTGAAGCTTTCTTT. This chain connects TRBV20-1 to TRBJ1-1, with a tentative D call TRBD1 (5 bases). The CDR3 contains 14 residues. Germline lookup yields CDR1 DFQATT and CDR2 SNEGSKA (reference sequence).

This clonotype was seen only a few times. The chain links TRBV5-1 to TRBJ2-3; 10 bases line up with TRBD1. Germline assignment: CDR1 SGHRS and CDR2 YFSETQ. The CDR3 covers 15 residues. Trimming at V came to 4 bases and at J to 4 bases, leaving 6 bases not matched to a gene. CDR3: CASSVGQGRADTQYF. Here the CDR3 DNA reads TGCGCCAGCAGCGTGGGACAGGGGAGGGCAGATACGCAGTATTTT.

This chain uses TRBV12-3 or TRBV12-4 with TRBJ2-7; D is ambiguous. The J call may be faulty, since TRBJ2-4 better matches the DNA end. The CDR3 sequence is 13 residues long. The CDR3 DNA sequence: TGTGCCAGCAGTACGGGCCTTAAAAACATTCAGTACTTC. As protein: CASSTGLKNIQYF.

The rearrangement uses TRBV20-1 and TRBJ1-1, with D unresolved. The length of the CDR3 is 18 residues. Trimming took 3 bases from V and 4 from J, leaving 27 bases between them. Germline V gene lookup returns CDR1 DFQATT and CDR2 SNEGSKA (reference sequence). This chain's CDR3 is CSASLGLLTIPLGTEAFF. The CDR3 bases are TGCAGTGCTAGTTTAGGTTTACTGACTATCCCTCTGGGCACTGAAGCTTTCTTT.

The chain carries TRBV6-2 or TRBV6-3 and TRBJ1-5; D is unclear. The V gene's germline CDR1 is MNHEY and CDR2 SVGEGT. Trimming pared 6 bases from V and 5 bases from J, leaving 8 bases between. The CDR3 length is 12 residues. The CDR3 here is CASSRDDQPQHF. Written as DNA, the CDR3 is TGTGCCAGCAGCCGCGACGATCAGCCCCAGCATTTT.

The CDR3 DNA reads as TGTGCCGGTCGGGGGGGGGCGACCGGGGAGCTGTTTTTT. It encodes CAGRGGATGELFF. The chain carries TRBV12-3 or TRBV12-4 and TRBJ2-2; 8 bases are shared with TRBD2. The J segment lost 5 bases and the V segment lost 11 bases, leaving 7 bases of the junction unmatched. This CDR3 contains 13 residues.

This clonotype was detected only a few times. One end of the junction fails to match germline, which may point to a read error. This sequence joins TRBV12-3 or TRBV12-4 and TRBJ1-1; 7 bases are shared with TRBD1. The CDR3 contains 13 residues. CDR3 sequence: CASSRGEGFEAFF. The CDR3 DNA reads TGCGCCAGCAGCAGGGGGGAGGGTTTTGAAGCTTTCTTT.

For this clonotype: The junction differs from germline at one of its ends, possibly a read error. V usage is TRBV15 and J usage is TRBJ2-6; D may be TRBD1 (5 bases). The CDR3 consists of 15 residues. In germline, CDR1 is LNHNV, CDR2 YYDKDF (reference sequence). CDR3: CATMKQSFGANVRTF. CDR3 nucleotides: TGTGCCACCATGAAACAGAGCTTTGGGGCCAACGTCCGGACTTTC.

The chain employs TRBV5-4 and TRBJ1-1; perhaps TRBD1 as D (6 bases). This CDR3 has 13 residues. The V gene lost 8 bases and the J gene lost 5 bases, with 16 bases spanning the gap. Per germline, CDR1 SGHNT and CDR2 YYREEE (reference sequence). The CDR3, as DNA: TGTGCCAGTAGGGGGACTAGGGAGACTGAAGCTTTCTTT. It codes for CASRGTRETEAFF.

The J gene is TRBJ2-5, the V gene TRBV3-1; unclear D gene. Germline CDR1 is LGHDT and CDR2 is YNNKEL (reference sequence). With 0 bases removed from V and 3 bases from J, the gap between germline ends came to 8 bases. The CDR3 contains 14 residues. DNA for the CDR3: TGTGCCAGCAGCCAAGATATCCGAGAAGAGACCCAGTACTTC. Translation: CASSQDIREETQYF.

The sample holds a few counts of this clonotype. J is TRBJ2-1 and V is TRBV29-1; D remains unclear. CDR3 length: 12 amino acids. The germline V gene encodes CDR1 SQVTM and CDR2 ANQGSEA. V shed 2 bases and J shed 3 bases, with 5 bases lying between them. The CDR3, as DNA: TGCAGCGTTGAACCAGTCTACAATGAGCAGTTCTTC. The encoded protein is CSVEPVYNEQFF.

This chain links TRBV28 with TRBJ2-7; TRBD1 agrees at 7 bases. The CDR3 covers 16 residues. After removal of 2 bases from V and 2 bases from J, the junction contained 9 bases not matched to a gene. From germline, CDR1 is MDHEN and CDR2 SYDVKM. CDR3 sequence (DNA): TGTGCCAGCAGTTTAAGATCGAGGCAGGGGGCCTACGAGCAGTACTTC. Translation gives CASSLRSRQGAYEQYF. Complete variable domain (other parts from reference TRBV28 and TRBJ2-7): DVKVTQSSRYLVKRTGEKVFLECVQDMDHENMFWYRQDPGLGLRLIYFSYDVKMKEKGDIPEGYSVSREKKERFSLILESASTNQTSMYLCASSLRSRQGAYEQYFGPGTRLTVT.

J is TRBJ2-7 and V is TRBV5-1; D call uncertain. CDR3 length: 14 residues. Trimming pared 1 base from V and 3 bases from J, leaving 11 bases between. The germline gives CDR1 SGHRS, CDR2 YFSETQ. In nucleotides, the CDR3 is TGCGCCAGCAGCTTGAGCCTCCAACGCTACGAGCAGTACTTC. Protein sequence: CASSLSLQRYEQYF.

This clonotype was found a few times. The chain has TRBV12-3 or TRBV12-4 and TRBJ1-4; D is unclear. The CDR3 spans 13 residues. V was pared by 0 bases and J by 10 bases, with 9 bases between. CDR3 amino acids: CASSLAEGGKLFF. CDR3 in DNA: TGTGCCAGCAGTTTAGCTGAGGGAGGAAAACTGTTTTTT.

This CDR3 is CSVILAGGPNEQFF. The CDR3 coding sequence is TGCAGCGTCATACTAGCGGGAGGGCCGAATGAGCAGTTCTTC. The chain joins TRBV29-1 to TRBJ2-1, with 13 bases identical to TRBD2. Trimming cost V 6 bases and J 7 bases; bases outside gene matches: 6. Germline CDR1 and CDR2: SQVTM and ANQGSEA. The length of the CDR3 is 14 residues.

As concerns this clonotype: This may arise from a read error, as a much more abundant clone is one base away. The chain couples TRBV7-2 to TRBJ2-1, with 8 bases matching TRBD2. The J call may be wrong; the DNA end is better matched by TRBJ2-7. Germline V gene lookup returns CDR1 SGHTA and CDR2 FQGNSA. The CDR3 is 15 amino acids. CDR3 bases: TGTGCCAGCAGCTTAGGAGCGGGAGCATACAATGAGCAGTACTTC. Translation: CASSLGAGAYNEQYF.

This clonotype was found once. The J gene is TRBJ1-2, the V gene TRBV7-9; no clear D gene. Germline values: CDR1 SEHNR, CDR2 FQNEAQ (reference sequence). This CDR3 comprises 13 residues. V was clipped by 0 bases and J by 6 bases, with 8 bases between them. Here the CDR3 DNA reads TGTGCCAGCAGCTTAGCGGTATCTGATGGCTACACCTTC. Protein sequence: CASSLAVSDGYTF. Full variable domain (rest looked up from reference TRBV7-9 and TRBJ1-2): DTGVSQNPRHKITKRGQNVTFRCDPISEHNRLYWYRQTLGQGPEFLTYFQNEAQLEKSRLLSDRFSAERPKGSFSTLEIQRTEQGDSAMYLCASSLAVSDGYTFGSGTRLTVV.

This clonotype was counted ten times or more. The V and J genes are TRBV4-1 and TRBJ2-1, with D possibly being TRBD2 (5 bases). The germline V gene has CDR1 MGHRA and CDR2 YSYEKL. CDR3 length equals 18 residues. V gave up 1 base and J gave up 0 bases, with 16 bases separating them. The DNA for the CDR3 is TGCGCCAGCAGCCAAGGAGGGCACCCGGGATCCTCCTACAATGAGCAGTTCTTC. Encoded protein: CASSQGGHPGSSYNEQFF.

This clonotype has a handful of counts. The chain employs TRBV20-1 and TRBJ1-3; 7 positions match TRBD1. Germline loops: CDR1 DFQATT, CDR2 SNEGSKA (reference sequence). V trimming: 6 bases; J trimming: 2 bases; junction bases outside the gene matches: 4. The CDR3 has 13 amino acids. In DNA form, the CDR3 reads TGCAGTGCCTCGACAGGGACTGGAAACACCATATATTTT. Amino acid sequence: CSASTGTGNTIYF.

This clonotype was seen at least ten times. This chain links TRBV4-1 with TRBJ2-7; possibly TRBD1 for D (5 bases). V dropped 5 bases and J dropped 0 bases, with 14 bases sitting between them. Germline values: CDR1 MGHRA, CDR2 YSYEKL. This CDR3 contains 15 residues. CDR3 sequence (DNA): TGCGCCAGCAGCTCGTTGGGGCCGAGCTCCTACGAGCAGTACTTC. This translates into CASSSLGPSSYEQYF.

This chain connects TRBV5-1 to TRBJ2-5; TRBD1 matches 7 bases. Germline loops: CDR1 SGHRS, CDR2 YFSETQ. The CDR3 totals 15 residues. J was trimmed by 11 bases and V by 4 bases; bases with no gene match: 17. For the CDR3, the DNA is TGCGCCAGCAGCGTGGGGGACAGTTTGTACAATGAGCAGTACTTC. It codes for CASSVGDSLYNEQYF.

This clonotype was observed many times. The rearrangement uses TRBV27 and TRBJ2-1; D remains unclear. V shed 3 bases and J shed 6 bases, with 12 bases lying between them. Germline values: CDR1 MNHEY, CDR2 SMNVEV (reference sequence). The CDR3 loop spans 14 amino acids. The CDR3 loop reads CASSLDSFGNEQFF. For the CDR3, the DNA is TGTGCCAGCAGTTTGGATAGCTTCGGCAATGAGCAGTTCTTC.

Ten or more counts support this clonotype. This chain joins TRBV5-1 and TRBJ1-6, with D maybe TRBD1 (5 bases). The germline V gene encodes CDR1 SGHRS and CDR2 YFSETQ. The CDR3 is made up of 15 amino acids. V lost 0 bases and J lost 7, with 11 bases in between. CDR3 nucleotide sequence: TGCGCCAGCAGCTTGGCCATTCGGGGGAATTCACCCCTCCACTTT. It encodes CASSLAIRGNSPLHF.

Points on this clonotype: It may be a read error: a sequence one base away is much more abundant. The chain employs TRBV5-1 and TRBJ2-1; 9 nucleotides line up with TRBD2. Per the germline V gene, CDR1 is SGHRS and CDR2 is YFSETQ. The CDR3 spans 15 residues. The CDR3 sequence: CASSLLAGTNNEQVF. CDR3 sequence (DNA): TGCGCCAGCAGCTTGCTAGCGGGGACTAACAATGAGCAGGTCTTC. Full variable domain (remainder filled in from reference TRBV5-1 and TRBJ2-1): KAGVTQTPRYLIKTRGQQVTLSCSPISGHRSVSWYQQTPGQGLQFLFEYFSETQRNKGNFPGRFSGRQFSNSRSEMNVSTLELGDSALYLCASSLLAGTNNEQVFGPGTRLTVL.